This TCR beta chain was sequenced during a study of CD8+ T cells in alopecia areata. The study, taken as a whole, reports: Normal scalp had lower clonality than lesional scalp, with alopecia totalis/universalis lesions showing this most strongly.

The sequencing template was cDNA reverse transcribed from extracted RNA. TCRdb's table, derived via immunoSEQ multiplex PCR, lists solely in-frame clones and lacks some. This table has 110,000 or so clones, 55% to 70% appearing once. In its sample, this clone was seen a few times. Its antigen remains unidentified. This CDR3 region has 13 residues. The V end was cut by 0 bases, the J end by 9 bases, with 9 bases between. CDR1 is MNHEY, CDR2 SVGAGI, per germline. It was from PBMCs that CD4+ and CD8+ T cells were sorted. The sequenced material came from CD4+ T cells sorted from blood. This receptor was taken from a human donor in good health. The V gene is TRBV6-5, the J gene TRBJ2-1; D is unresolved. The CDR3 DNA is TGTGCCAGCAGTTACTCCCCGATGAGTGAGCAGTTCTTC. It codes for CASSYSPMSEQFF.